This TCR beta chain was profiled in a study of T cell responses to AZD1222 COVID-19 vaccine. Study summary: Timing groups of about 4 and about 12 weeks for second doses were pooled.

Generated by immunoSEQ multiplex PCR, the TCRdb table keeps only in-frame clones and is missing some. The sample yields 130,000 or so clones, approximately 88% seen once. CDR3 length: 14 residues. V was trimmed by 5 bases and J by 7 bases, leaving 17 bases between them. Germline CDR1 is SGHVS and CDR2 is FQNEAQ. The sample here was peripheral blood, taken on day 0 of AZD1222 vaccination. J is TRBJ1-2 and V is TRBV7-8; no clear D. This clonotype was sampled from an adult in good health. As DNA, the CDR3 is TGTGCCAGCAGCCTGTTTGAGGGTACCGGTGGCTACACCTTC. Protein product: CASSLFEGTGGYTF. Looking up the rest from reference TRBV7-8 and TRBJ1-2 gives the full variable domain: GAGVSQSPRYKVAKRGQDVALRCDPISGHVSLFWYQQALGQGPEFLTYFQNEAQLDKSGLPSDRFFAERPEGSVSTLKIQRTQQEDSAVYLCASSLFEGTGGYTFGSGTRLTVV.